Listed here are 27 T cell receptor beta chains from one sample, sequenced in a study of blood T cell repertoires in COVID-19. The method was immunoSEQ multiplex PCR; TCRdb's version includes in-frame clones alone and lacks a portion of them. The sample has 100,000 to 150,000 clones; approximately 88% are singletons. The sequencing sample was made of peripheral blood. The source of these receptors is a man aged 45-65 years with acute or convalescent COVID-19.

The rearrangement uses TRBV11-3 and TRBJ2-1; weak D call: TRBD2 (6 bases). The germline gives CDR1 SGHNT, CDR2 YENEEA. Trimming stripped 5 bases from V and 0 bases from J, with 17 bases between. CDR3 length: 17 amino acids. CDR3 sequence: CASSPPGGLGSYNEQFF. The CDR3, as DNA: TGTGCCAGCAGCCCCCCTGGAGGGTTAGGCTCCTACAATGAGCAGTTCTTC.

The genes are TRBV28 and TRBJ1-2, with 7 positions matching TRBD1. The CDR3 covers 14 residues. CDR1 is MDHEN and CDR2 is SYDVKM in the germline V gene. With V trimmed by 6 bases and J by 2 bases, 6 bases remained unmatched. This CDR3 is CASSTDRSNYGYTF. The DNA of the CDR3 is TGTGCCAGCAGCACGGACAGGTCGAACTATGGCTACACCTTC.

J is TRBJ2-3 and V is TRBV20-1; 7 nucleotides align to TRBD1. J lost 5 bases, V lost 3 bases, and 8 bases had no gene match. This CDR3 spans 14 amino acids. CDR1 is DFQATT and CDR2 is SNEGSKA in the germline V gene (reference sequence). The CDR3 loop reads CSASIGQGVDTQYF. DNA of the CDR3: TGCAGTGCTAGTATCGGGCAGGGGGTAGATACGCAGTATTTT.

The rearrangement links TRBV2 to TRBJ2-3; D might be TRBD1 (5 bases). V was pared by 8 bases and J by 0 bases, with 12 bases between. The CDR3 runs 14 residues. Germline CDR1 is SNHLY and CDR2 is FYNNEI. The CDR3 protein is CASGDSSSTDTQYF. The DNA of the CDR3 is TGTGCCAGCGGAGACAGTTCTAGCACAGATACGCAGTATTTT.

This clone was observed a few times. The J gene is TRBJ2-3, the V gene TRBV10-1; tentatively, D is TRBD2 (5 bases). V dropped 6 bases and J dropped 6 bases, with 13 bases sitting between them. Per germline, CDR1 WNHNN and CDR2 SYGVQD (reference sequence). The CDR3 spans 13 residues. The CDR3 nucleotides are TGCGCCAGCAGCTCCTGGCCGGGGGATACGCAGTATTTT. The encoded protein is CASSSWPGDTQYF.

Written as DNA, the CDR3 is TGTGCCAGCAGTGAAGGGACTGCCTACAATGAGCAGTTCTTC. Its translation is CASSEGTAYNEQFF. This chain connects TRBV6-1 to TRBJ2-1; D is possibly TRBD2 (5 bases). There are 14 residues in the CDR3. V was trimmed by 1 base and J by 2 bases, leaving 6 bases between them. Per germline, CDR1 MNHNS and CDR2 SASEGT.

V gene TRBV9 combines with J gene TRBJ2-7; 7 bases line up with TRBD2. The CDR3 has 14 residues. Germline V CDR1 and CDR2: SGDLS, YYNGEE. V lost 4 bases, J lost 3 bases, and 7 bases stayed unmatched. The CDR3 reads CASSPIGLDYEQYF. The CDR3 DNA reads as TGTGCCAGCAGCCCAATAGGACTAGACTACGAGCAGTACTTC.

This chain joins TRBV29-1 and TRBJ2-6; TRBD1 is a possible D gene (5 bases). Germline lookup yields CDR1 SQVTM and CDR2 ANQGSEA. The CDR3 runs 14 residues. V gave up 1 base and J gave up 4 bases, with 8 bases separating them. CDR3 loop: CSVEGGRGANVLTF. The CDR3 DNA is TGCAGCGTTGAAGGGGGCCGGGGGGCCAACGTCCTGACTTTC.

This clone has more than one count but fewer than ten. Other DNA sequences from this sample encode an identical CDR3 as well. CDR3 DNA: TGTGCCAGCAGCGCCCAAATTAGCGGGGGCCAAGAGACCCAGTACTTC. It specifies CASSAQISGGQETQYF. The chain links TRBV9 to TRBJ2-5; 9 bases agree with TRBD2. The CDR3 totals 16 residues. V lost 3 bases to trimming and J lost 1 base; unmatched junction nucleotides: 7. The germline CDR1 and CDR2 sequences are SGDLS and YYNGEE.

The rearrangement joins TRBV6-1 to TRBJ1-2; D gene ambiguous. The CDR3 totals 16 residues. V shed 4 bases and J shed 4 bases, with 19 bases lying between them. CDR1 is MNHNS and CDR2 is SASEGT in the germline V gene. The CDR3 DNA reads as TGTGCCAGCAGTGCACAACGTACAGCGGAGGGCTATGGCTACACCTTC. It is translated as CASSAQRTAEGYGYTF.

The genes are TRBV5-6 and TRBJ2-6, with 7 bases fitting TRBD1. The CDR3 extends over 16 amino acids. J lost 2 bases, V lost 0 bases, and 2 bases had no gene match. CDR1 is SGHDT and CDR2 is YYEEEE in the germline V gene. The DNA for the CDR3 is TGTGCCAGCAGCTTGGACAGGGGCGCTGGGGCCAACGTCCTGACTTTC. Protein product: CASSLDRGAGANVLTF.

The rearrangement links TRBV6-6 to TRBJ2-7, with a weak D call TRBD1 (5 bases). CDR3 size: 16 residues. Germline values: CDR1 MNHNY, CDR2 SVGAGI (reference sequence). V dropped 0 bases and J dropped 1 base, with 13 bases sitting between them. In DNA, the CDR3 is TGTGCCAGCAGTTACTCGTTGCAGGGTTATTCCTACGAGCAGTACTTC. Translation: CASSYSLQGYSYEQYF.

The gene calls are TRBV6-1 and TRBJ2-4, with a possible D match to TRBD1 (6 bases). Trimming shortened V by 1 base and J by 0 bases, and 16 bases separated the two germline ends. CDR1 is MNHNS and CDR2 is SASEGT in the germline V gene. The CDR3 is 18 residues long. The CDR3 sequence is CASSEVLGGGLAKNIQYF. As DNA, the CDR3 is TGTGCCAGCAGTGAAGTTCTTGGGGGCGGACTAGCCAAAAACATTCAGTACTTC.

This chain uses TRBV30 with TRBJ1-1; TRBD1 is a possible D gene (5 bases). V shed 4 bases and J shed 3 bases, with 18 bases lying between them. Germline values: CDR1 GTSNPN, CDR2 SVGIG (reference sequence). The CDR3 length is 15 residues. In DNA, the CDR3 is TGTGCCTGGACCCCAAGGGCGAAAGGGGACACTGAAGCTTTCTTT. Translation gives CAWTPRAKGDTEAFF.

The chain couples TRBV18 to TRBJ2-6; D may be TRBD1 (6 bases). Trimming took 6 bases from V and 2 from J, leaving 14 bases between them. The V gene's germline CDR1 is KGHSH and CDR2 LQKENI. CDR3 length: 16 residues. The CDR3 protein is CASSQVRGAGANVLTF. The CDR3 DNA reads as TGTGCCAGCTCCCAAGTCAGGGGTGCTGGGGCCAACGTCCTGACTTTC.

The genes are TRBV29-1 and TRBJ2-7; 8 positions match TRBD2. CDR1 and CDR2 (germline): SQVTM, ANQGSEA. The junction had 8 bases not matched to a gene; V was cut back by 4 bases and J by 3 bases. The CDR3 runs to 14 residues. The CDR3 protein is CSVAPLAGNYEQYF. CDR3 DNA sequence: TGCAGCGTTGCCCCCCTAGCGGGCAACTACGAGCAGTACTTC.

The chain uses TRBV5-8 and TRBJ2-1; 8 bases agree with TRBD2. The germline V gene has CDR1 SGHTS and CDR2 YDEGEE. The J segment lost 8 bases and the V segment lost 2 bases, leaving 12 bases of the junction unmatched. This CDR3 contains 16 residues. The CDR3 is CASSFRGAREGYEQFF. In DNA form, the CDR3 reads TGTGCCAGCAGCTTTAGGGGAGCACGGGAGGGCTATGAGCAGTTCTTC.

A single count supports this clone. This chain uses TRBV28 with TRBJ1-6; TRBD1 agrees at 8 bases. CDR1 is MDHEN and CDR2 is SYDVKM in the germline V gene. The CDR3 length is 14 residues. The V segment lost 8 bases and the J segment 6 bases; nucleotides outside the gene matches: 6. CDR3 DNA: TGTGCCAGCGGTACAGGGGGTGGTAATTCACCCCTCCACTTT. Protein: CASGTGGGNSPLHF.

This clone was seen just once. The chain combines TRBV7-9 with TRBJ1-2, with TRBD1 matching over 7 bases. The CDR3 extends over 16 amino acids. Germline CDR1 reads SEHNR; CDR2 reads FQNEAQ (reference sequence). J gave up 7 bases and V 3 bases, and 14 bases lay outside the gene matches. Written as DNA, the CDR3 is TGTGCCAGCAGCTTCCCAATCCACGACAGGGACCGTGGCTACACCTTC. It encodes CASSFPIHDRDRGYTF. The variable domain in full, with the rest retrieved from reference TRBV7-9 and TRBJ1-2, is DTGVSQNPRHKITKRGQNVTFRCDPISEHNRLYWYRQTLGQGPEFLTYFQNEAQLEKSRLLSDRFSAERPKGSFSTLEIQRTEQGDSAMYLCASSFPIHDRDRGYTFGSGTRLTVV.

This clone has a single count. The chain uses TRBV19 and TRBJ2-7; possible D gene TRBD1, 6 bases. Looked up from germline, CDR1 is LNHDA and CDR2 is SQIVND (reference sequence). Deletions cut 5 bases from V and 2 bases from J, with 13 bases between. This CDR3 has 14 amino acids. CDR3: CASSVYRDTYEQYF. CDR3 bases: TGTGCCAGTAGTGTTTACAGGGATACCTACGAGCAGTACTTC.

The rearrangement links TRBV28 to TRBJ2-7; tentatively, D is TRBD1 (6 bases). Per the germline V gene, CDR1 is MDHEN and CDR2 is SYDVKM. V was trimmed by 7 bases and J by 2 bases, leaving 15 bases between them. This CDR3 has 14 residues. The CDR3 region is CASTLRAGAYEQYF. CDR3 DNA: TGTGCCAGCACCTTAAGGGCAGGGGCCTACGAGCAGTACTTC.

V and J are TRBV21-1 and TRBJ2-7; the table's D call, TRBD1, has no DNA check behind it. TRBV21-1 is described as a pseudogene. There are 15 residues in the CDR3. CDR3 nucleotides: TGTGCCAGCAGCAGAAGCCGGGGACAAAGTTGCGAGCAGTACTTC. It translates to CASSRSRGQSCEQYF.

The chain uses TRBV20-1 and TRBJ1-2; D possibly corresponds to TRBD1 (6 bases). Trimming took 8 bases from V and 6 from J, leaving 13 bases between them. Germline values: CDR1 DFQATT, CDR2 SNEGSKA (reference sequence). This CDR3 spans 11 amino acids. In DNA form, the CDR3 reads TGCAGTACCGAGGGGGGGAATGGCTACACCTTC. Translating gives CSTEGGNGYTF.

The CDR3 DNA follows: TGTGCCAGCAGCTTACAGGGGGTGGAGTATGGCTACACCTTC. It specifies CASSLQGVEYGYTF. The chain carries TRBV5-4 and TRBJ1-2; 8 nucleotides align to TRBD1. The ends lost 2 bases at V and 5 bases at J; junction bases unmatched: 5. Germline-derived CDR1 and CDR2 are SGHNT and YYREEE (reference sequence). This CDR3 is built from 14 residues.

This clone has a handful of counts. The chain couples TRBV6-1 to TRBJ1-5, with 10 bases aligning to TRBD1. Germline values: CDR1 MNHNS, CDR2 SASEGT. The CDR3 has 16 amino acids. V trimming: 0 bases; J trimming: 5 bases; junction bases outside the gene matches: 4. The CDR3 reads CASSEALGQGYQPQHF. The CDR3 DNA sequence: TGTGCCAGCAGTGAAGCGTTGGGACAGGGGTATCAGCCCCAGCATTTT.

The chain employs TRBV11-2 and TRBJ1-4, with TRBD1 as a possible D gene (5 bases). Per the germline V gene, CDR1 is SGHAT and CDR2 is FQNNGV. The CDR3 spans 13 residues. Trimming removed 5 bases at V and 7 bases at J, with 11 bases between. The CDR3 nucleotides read TGTGCCAGCAGCCCAGGGTTGTCTGAAAAACTGTTTTTT. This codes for CASSPGLSEKLFF.

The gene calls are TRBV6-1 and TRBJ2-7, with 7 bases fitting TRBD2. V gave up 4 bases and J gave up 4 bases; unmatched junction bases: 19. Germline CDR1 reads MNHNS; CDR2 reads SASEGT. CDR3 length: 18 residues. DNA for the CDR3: TGTGCCAGCAGTGGTGGGGAGGGGTTTTGGTATAGAAGATACGAGCAGTACTTC. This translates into CASSGGEGFWYRRYEQYF.